A selection of T cell receptor beta chains follows, all from one sample in a study of response to subunit inactivated influenza vaccine. TCRdb processed the RT-PCR reads anew with MiXCR; each CDR3 protein has one entry. The data contain hundreds of thousands of distinct CDR3 sequences, 11% of them singletons. The sequenced sample was PBMCs from blood, obtained about 6 weeks after vaccination. All receptors come from a man over 45 who received an inactivated influenza vaccine. CDR3s include the opening cysteine and the closing phenylalanine or tryptophan. A D gene is named only where the DNA matches it firmly. Only part of the rows carry a size: once, few, many, or a class if the clone is expanded.

clone_size	j_call	d_call	v_call	cdr3_aa	cdr3_nt
-	TRBJ2-5	-	TRBV14	CASSQGGTRVGTQYF	TGTGCCAGCAGCCAAGGAGGGACAAGGGTGGGGACCCAGTACTTC
-	TRBJ2-3	-	TRBV4-3	CASSQESGRGTDTQYF	TGCGCCAGCAGCCAAGAATCCGGCAGGGGCACAGATACGCAGTATTTT
few	TRBJ2-7	-	TRBV6-6	CASSYVANEQYF	TGTGCCAGCAGTTATGTAGCAAACGAGCAGTACTTC
-	TRBJ2-7	-	TRBV6-2/TRBV6-3	CASMQSWVEQYF	TGTGCCAGCATGCAGTCGTGGGTCGAGCAGTACTTC
few	TRBJ1-2	-	TRBV20-1	CSASRRGRYYGYTF	TGCAGTGCTAGTCGTCGTGGCAGGTACTATGGCTACACCTTC
few	TRBJ2-5	TRBD1	TRBV10-3	CAISEDRARETQYF	TGTGCCATCAGTGAGGACAGGGCCAGGGAGACCCAGTACTTC
-	TRBJ1-5	-	TRBV6-2/TRBV6-3	CASSAGQPGGPQHF	TGTGCCAGCAGTGCTGGACAGCCCGGAGGACCCCAGCATTTT
few	TRBJ2-3	-	TRBV5-1	CASSITATDTQYF	TGCGCCAGCAGCATAACAGCTACAGATACGCAGTATTTT
many	TRBJ2-7	-	TRBV5-1	CASSLKVASEQYF	TGCGCCAGCAGCTTGAAGGTTGCGTCCGAGCAGTACTTC
-	TRBJ2-5	TRBD2	TRBV18	CASSPSGRPQETQYF	TGTGCCAGCTCTCCTAGCGGGAGGCCGCAAGAGACCCAGTACTTC
-	TRBJ2-1	TRBD2	TRBV20-1	CSARDPRERHEQFF	TGCAGTGCTAGAGATCCGCGGGAGCGCCATGAGCAGTTCTTC
few	TRBJ2-7	-	TRBV12-3/TRBV12-4	CASSLRWESHSYEQYF	TGTGCCAGCAGCCTCAGATGGGAGTCCCACTCCTACGAGCAGTACTTC
-	TRBJ2-5	-	TRBV20-1	CSAKAAGQETQYF	TGCAGTGCTAAAGCGGCAGGCCAAGAGACCCAGTACTTC
few	TRBJ2-2	-	TRBV24-1	CATSDPRLAGELFF	TGTGCCACCAGTGACCCCCGCCTCGCCGGGGAGCTGTTTTTT
-	TRBJ1-4	-	TRBV15	CATSSGQGGSRKLFF	TGTGCCACCAGCAGTGGGCAGGGTGGCAGTCGGAAACTGTTTTTT
once	TRBJ2-1	-	TRBV2	CASSASAERSYNEQFF	TGTGCCAGCAGTGCCTCGGCTGAGAGGTCCTACAATGAGCAGTTCTTC
many	TRBJ2-1	TRBD2	TRBV20-1	CSARRTSVYNEQFF	TGCAGTGCTAGGCGGACTAGCGTTTACAATGAGCAGTTCTTC
many	TRBJ2-7	-	TRBV7-3	CASSFGIQNEQYF	TGTGCCAGCAGCTTCGGGATCCAGAACGAGCAGTACTTC
-	TRBJ2-2	TRBD1	TRBV25-1	CASSEYLRQGETGELFF	TGTGCCAGCAGTGAATATCTACGACAGGGGGAGACCGGGGAGCTGTTTTTT
few	TRBJ2-4	-	TRBV29-1	CSAKNTGLENIQYF	TGCAGCGCAAAAAATACAGGGCTCGAAAACATTCAGTACTTC
-	TRBJ2-5	-	TRBV20-1	CSATPAEGNQETQYF	TGCAGTGCTACCCCGGCGGAGGGAAACCAAGAGACCCAGTACTTC
-	TRBJ2-1	TRBD1	TRBV6-2/TRBV6-3	CASSYSGTGSYNEQFF	TGTGCCAGCAGTTACAGCGGGACAGGGTCCTACAATGAGCAGTTCTTC
-	TRBJ1-6	TRBD1	TRBV7-2	CASRNTGVNSPLHF	TGTGCCAGCAGGAATACAGGGGTTAATTCACCCCTCCACTTT